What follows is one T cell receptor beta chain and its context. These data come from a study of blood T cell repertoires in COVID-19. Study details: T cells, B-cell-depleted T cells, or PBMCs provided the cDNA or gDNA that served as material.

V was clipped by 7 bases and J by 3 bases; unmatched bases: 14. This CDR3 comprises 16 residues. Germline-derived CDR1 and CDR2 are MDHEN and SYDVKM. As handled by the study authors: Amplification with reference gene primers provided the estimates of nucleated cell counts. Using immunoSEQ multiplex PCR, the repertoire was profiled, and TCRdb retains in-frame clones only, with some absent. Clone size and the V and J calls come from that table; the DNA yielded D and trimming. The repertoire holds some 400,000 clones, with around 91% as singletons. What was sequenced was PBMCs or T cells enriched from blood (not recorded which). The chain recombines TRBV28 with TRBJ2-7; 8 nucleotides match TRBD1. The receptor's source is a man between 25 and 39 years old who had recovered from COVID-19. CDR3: CASITRGAGGFYEQYF. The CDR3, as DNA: TGTGCCAGCATCACAAGGGGGGCAGGGGGCTTCTACGAGCAGTACTTC.